The 17 T cell receptor beta chains in this list originate from one sample, sequenced in a study of blood T cell repertoires in COVID-19. Clones were sequenced by immunoSEQ multiplex PCR, and TCRdb holds only the in-frame ones, with some missing. This sample has hundreds of thousands of clones; over 85% occur once, and the top ten carry 1.8%. Source material: peripheral blood. These receptors came from a woman aged 30 to 39 with COVID-19, enrolled during active disease.

DNA of the CDR3: TGTGCCAGTAGTATAGCAGGGACAGGGAACCACGAGCAGTACTTC. Translating it yields CASSIAGTGNHEQYF. J is TRBJ2-7 and V is TRBV19, with TRBD1 identical over 9 bases. Germline loops: CDR1 LNHDA, CDR2 SQIVND (reference sequence). This CDR3 contains 15 residues. With V trimmed by 1 base and J by 5 bases, 6 bases remained unmatched.

The CDR3 is CASRRWGQRDEKLFF. The CDR3 region has the DNA TGTGCCAGCAGACGGTGGGGACAGCGGGATGAAAAACTGTTTTTT. The V call is TRBV5-5, the J call TRBJ1-4, with TRBD1 matching 7 bases. CDR3 length: 15 residues. Per the germline V gene, CDR1 is SGHKS and CDR2 is YYEKEE (reference sequence). Germline trimming cut 5 bases from V and 6 bases from J; bases unmatched to any gene: 10.

V usage is TRBV6-4 and J usage is TRBJ2-1; the match to TRBD1 covers 11 bases. Germline assignment: CDR1 MRHNA and CDR2 SNTAGT. The V gene end was trimmed by 6 bases and the J gene end by 2 bases; junction bases not matched to a gene: 3. The CDR3 has 15 residues. The CDR3 DNA sequence: TGTGCCAGCAGCGGGACAGGGGGGGCCTACAATGAGCAGTTCTTC. This sequence encodes CASSGTGGAYNEQFF.

The J gene is TRBJ1-2, the V gene TRBV19, with 8 bases lining up with TRBD1. The CDR3 has 14 amino acids. The ends lost 5 bases at V and 4 bases at J; junction bases unmatched: 6. Germline CDR1 is LNHDA and CDR2 is SQIVND (reference sequence). The CDR3 loop reads CASSGGQGGYGYTF. CDR3 coding DNA: TGTGCCAGTAGTGGTGGACAGGGTGGCTATGGCTACACCTTC. Drawing the rest from reference TRBV19 and TRBJ1-2, the complete variable domain is DGGITQSPKYLFRKEGQNVTLSCEQNLNHDAMYWYRQDPGQGLRLIYYSQIVNDFQKGDIAEGYSVSREKKESFPLTVTSAQKNPTAFYLCASSGGQGGYGYTFGSGTRLTVV.

This clone has only a few counts. The V call is TRBV5-1, the J call TRBJ2-7, with 8 positions matching TRBD1. The CDR3 runs to 13 residues. The germline V gene encodes CDR1 SGHRS and CDR2 YFSETQ. Trimming at V came to 3 bases and at J to 7 bases, leaving 6 bases not matched to a gene. CDR3: CASSWAGGWEQYF. The CDR3, as DNA: TGCGCCAGCAGCTGGGCAGGGGGCTGGGAGCAGTACTTC.

The V and J genes are TRBV7-2 and TRBJ2-2; D may be TRBD2 (6 bases). Germline-derived CDR1 and CDR2 are SGHTA and FQGNSA. V dropped 1 base and J dropped 5 bases, with 17 bases sitting between them. This CDR3 has 17 residues. CDR3 nucleotide sequence: TGTGCCAGCAGCTTAGAGGTCGCTAGCGTCGGAACCGGGGAGCTGTTTTTT. This gives the protein CASSLEVASVGTGELFF.

The chain is built from TRBV11-3 and TRBJ1-5, with 11 nucleotides matching TRBD1. The CDR3 loop spans 15 amino acids. With V trimmed by 1 base and J by 6 bases, 2 bases remained unmatched. CDR1 SGHNT and CDR2 YENEEA come from the germline V gene. In DNA form, the CDR3 reads TGTGCCAGCAGCTTAGGGACAGGGGGCCCTCAGCCCCAGCATTTT. Translated, it gives CASSLGTGGPQPQHF.

The DNA for the CDR3 is TGTGCCAGCAGCCGAGGAGGGGCGGTGAGCTCCTACGAGCAGTACGTC. Protein sequence: CASSRGGAVSSYEQYV. The chain has TRBV2 and TRBJ2-7, with D possibly matching TRBD2 (6 bases). The CDR3 is 16 amino acids. Per germline, CDR1 SNHLY and CDR2 FYNNEI. Trimming stripped 6 bases from V and 0 bases from J, with 18 bases between.

In its sample, this clone was seen once. This rearrangement joins TRBV19 to TRBJ2-7, with a tentative D call TRBD1 (6 bases). This CDR3 comprises 13 residues. Looked up from germline, CDR1 is LNHDA and CDR2 is SQIVND (reference sequence). The V end was cut by 9 bases, the J end by 0 bases, with 12 bases between. CDR3 bases: TGTGCCAGCGGGGACACCCCCTCCTACGAGCAGTACTTC. It is translated as CASGDTPSYEQYF.

The rearrangement links TRBV28 to TRBJ1-4, with unresolved D. The V end was cut by 3 bases, the J end by 4 bases, with 9 bases between. This CDR3 is 14 amino acids long. Germline V gene lookup returns CDR1 MDHEN and CDR2 SYDVKM. The CDR3 nucleotides are TGTGCCAGCAGTTTGGCGGGCTTTAATGAAAAACTGTTTTTT. Its translation: CASSLAGFNEKLFF.

The chain carries TRBV11-2 and TRBJ2-5, with TRBD1 identical over 9 bases. The length of the CDR3 is 14 residues. The J segment lost 5 bases and the V segment lost 4 bases, leaving 5 bases of the junction unmatched. Germline CDR1 and CDR2: SGHAT and FQNNGV. For the CDR3, the DNA is TGTGCCAGCAGCTCTGGACAGGGGATGGAGACCCAGTACTTC. Protein: CASSSGQGMETQYF.

V gene TRBV5-4 combines with J gene TRBJ2-5; TRBD1 agrees at 7 bases. The CDR3 is 15 residues long. Germline CDR1 reads SGHNT; CDR2 reads YYREEE (reference sequence). With 3 bases clipped from V and 5 bases from J, the junction kept 10 bases outside the gene matches. CDR3 sequence reads: CASSSVGGGWETQYF. The CDR3, as DNA: TGTGCCAGCAGCTCGGTAGGGGGCGGGTGGGAGACCCAGTACTTC.

The chain uses TRBV18 and TRBJ1-1, with D uncertain. The CDR3 covers 14 residues. With 6 bases removed from V and 1 base from J, the gap between germline ends came to 12 bases. From germline, CDR1 is KGHSH and CDR2 LQKENI. The CDR3 protein is CASSPSGWNTEAFF. The DNA for the CDR3 is TGTGCCAGCTCCCCTAGCGGGTGGAACACTGAAGCTTTCTTT.

The chain links TRBV27 to TRBJ2-1; 9 nucleotides line up with TRBD2. The germline CDR1 and CDR2 sequences are MNHEY and SMNVEV (reference sequence). The CDR3 has 17 residues. V dropped 5 bases and J dropped 4; count of bases not matched to a gene: 12. The CDR3 nucleotides are TGTGCCAGCAGTCCGAGGCGACTAGCGGAGCTTTACAATGAGCAGTTCTTC. It yields the protein CASSPRRLAELYNEQFF.

The chain is built from TRBV9 and TRBJ2-1; D is uncertain. V lost 0 bases and J lost 8, with 6 bases in between. The CDR3 spans 12 residues. Germline assignment: CDR1 SGDLS and CDR2 YYNGEE. DNA for the CDR3: TGTGCCAGCAGCGTAGCGGGTTATGAGCAGTTCTTC. Protein product: CASSVAGYEQFF. The variable domain in full, completed from reference TRBV9 and TRBJ2-1, reads DSGVTQTPKHLITATGQRVTLRCSPRSGDLSVYWYQQSLDQGLQFLIQYYNGEERAKGNILERFSAQQFPDLHSELNLSSLELGDSALYFCASSVAGYEQFFGPGTRLTVL.

The chain uses TRBV7-9 and TRBJ1-3, with D hard to call. Germline lookup yields CDR1 SEHNR and CDR2 FQNEAQ (reference sequence). Trimming removed 6 bases at V and 0 bases at J, with 15 bases between. This CDR3 region has 16 residues. CDR3 bases: TGTGCCAGCAGGCCGGGTGGCCTCTACTCTGGAAACACCATATATTTT. Its translation is CASRPGGLYSGNTIYF.

J is TRBJ1-1 and V is TRBV10-1; D remains unclear. Trimming stripped 0 bases from V and 4 bases from J, with 9 bases between. The germline V gene encodes CDR1 WNHNN and CDR2 SYGVQD (reference sequence). The CDR3 is 14 amino acids. CDR3 region: CASSESDLGTEAFF. The DNA for the CDR3 is TGCGCCAGCAGTGAGTCGGACTTGGGCACTGAAGCTTTCTTT.